The rows below give T cell receptor beta chains drawn from one sample of a study of blood T cell repertoires in COVID-19. Sequencing was performed with immunoSEQ multiplex PCR; in TCRdb, only in-frame clones are kept and a portion is missing. The data contain 120,000 to 150,000 clones, about 81% of them singletons. The sequencing input was peripheral blood. All receptors come from a woman of 80 years or more with acute or convalescent COVID-19. Each CDR3 is given with its conserved first and last residue. Fields, in order: J gene, D gene, clone size, V gene, CDR3 protein, CDR3 DNA. The D gene is left open where the match is weak. The size of a clone is reported for some rows only, either as once, few or many, or as a class for expanded clones.

j_gene: TRBJ1-3
d_gene: NA
abundance: NA
v_gene: TRBV7-6
CDR3aa: CASSLGPTAAGNTIYF
CDR3nt: TGTGCCAGCAGCTTAGGTCCCACAGCCGCTGGAAACACCATATATTTT

j_gene: TRBJ1-6
d_gene: NA
abundance: NA
v_gene: TRBV5-1
CDR3aa: CASSSDSTYSPLHF
CDR3nt: TGCGCCAGCAGTTCGGACAGCACCTATTCACCCCTCCACTTT

j_gene: TRBJ1-6
d_gene: NA
abundance: NA
v_gene: TRBV5-1
CDR3aa: CASSLPRGANSPLHF
CDR3nt: TGCGCCAGCAGCTTGCCGCGGGGGGCGAATTCACCCCTCCACTTT

j_gene: TRBJ1-4
d_gene: TRBD1
abundance: NA
v_gene: TRBV2
CDR3aa: CAITGGATNEKLFF
CDR3nt: TGTGCCATCACAGGGGGGGCAACTAATGAAAAACTGTTTTTT

j_gene: TRBJ2-3
d_gene: NA
abundance: NA
v_gene: TRBV11-2
CDR3aa: CASSPDGGPDTQYF
CDR3nt: TGTGCCAGCAGTCCGGACGGGGGGCCAGATACGCAGTATTTT

j_gene: TRBJ1-2
d_gene: TRBD1
abundance: NA
v_gene: TRBV19
CDR3aa: CASSGTGIGYTF
CDR3nt: TGTGCCAGTAGTGGGACAGGCATTGGCTACACCTTC

j_gene: TRBJ1-2
d_gene: NA
abundance: few
v_gene: TRBV27
CDR3aa: CASSLSGGYGYTF
CDR3nt: TGTGCCAGCAGTTTATCGGGGGGGTATGGCTACACCTTC

j_gene: TRBJ2-3
d_gene: NA
abundance: NA
v_gene: TRBV12-3/TRBV12-4
CDR3aa: CASSIGGPDTQYF
CDR3nt: TGTGCCAGCAGTATTGGCGGTCCAGATACGCAGTATTTT

j_gene: TRBJ2-3
d_gene: TRBD2
abundance: NA
v_gene: TRBV11-2
CDR3aa: CASRTLRGRTTDTQYF
CDR3nt: TGTGCCAGCAGAACGCTGCGCGGGAGAACCACAGATACGCAGTATTTT

j_gene: TRBJ2-3
d_gene: TRBD1
abundance: NA
v_gene: TRBV19
CDR3aa: CASRGQGSYTQYF
CDR3nt: TGTGCCAGTAGGGGACAGGGATCTTATACGCAGTATTTT

j_gene: TRBJ2-1
d_gene: NA
abundance: NA
v_gene: TRBV2
CDR3aa: CASTLRDEQFF
CDR3nt: TGTGCCAGTACGCTCCGGGATGAGCAGTTCTTC

j_gene: TRBJ2-3
d_gene: TRBD2
abundance: NA
v_gene: TRBV7-8
CDR3aa: CASSLSGLAGGNTQYF
CDR3nt: TGTGCCAGCAGCCTCTCGGGACTAGCGGGGGGAAATACGCAGTATTTT

j_gene: TRBJ1-5
d_gene: NA
abundance: NA
v_gene: TRBV19
CDR3aa: CASSISFRGGGNQPQHF
CDR3nt: TGTGCCAGTAGTATATCATTTAGGGGGGGAGGCAATCAGCCCCAGCATTTT

j_gene: TRBJ1-1
d_gene: NA
abundance: NA
v_gene: TRBV11-2
CDR3aa: CASSLGHTEAFF
CDR3nt: TGTGCCAGCAGCTTGGGGCACACTGAAGCTTTCTTT

j_gene: TRBJ2-5
d_gene: NA
abundance: NA
v_gene: TRBV5-1
CDR3aa: CASSLGTRAPETQYF
CDR3nt: TGCGCCAGCAGCTTGGGAACGCGGGCTCCGGAGACCCAGTACTTC

j_gene: TRBJ2-5
d_gene: NA
abundance: NA
v_gene: TRBV25-1
CDR3aa: CASSEVLPETQYF
CDR3nt: TGTGCCAGCAGTGAAGTTCTACCTGAGACCCAGTACTTC

j_gene: TRBJ1-2
d_gene: NA
abundance: NA
v_gene: TRBV18
CDR3aa: CASSPGGGADYGYTF
CDR3nt: TGTGCCAGCTCACCGGGTGGGGGCGCCGACTATGGCTACACCTTC

j_gene: TRBJ2-3
d_gene: NA
abundance: NA
v_gene: TRBV7-2
CDR3aa: CASSLASADTQYF
CDR3nt: TGTGCCAGCAGCTTAGCCTCCGCGGATACGCAGTATTTT

j_gene: TRBJ1-5
d_gene: NA
abundance: NA
v_gene: TRBV12-3/TRBV12-4
CDR3aa: CASSSTGSHFF
CDR3nt: TGTGCCAGCAGTTCAACAGGGTCCCACTTTTTT

j_gene: TRBJ1-2
d_gene: NA
abundance: few
v_gene: TRBV4-1
CDR3aa: CASLAREGGYTF
CDR3nt: TGCGCCAGTCTGGCTCGGGAAGGCGGCTACACCTTC

j_gene: TRBJ2-3
d_gene: TRBD2
abundance: NA
v_gene: TRBV3-1/TRBV3-2
CDR3aa: CASSQTSGPSTDTQYF
CDR3nt: TGTGCCAGCAGCCAAACTAGCGGGCCCAGCACAGATACGCAGTATTTT